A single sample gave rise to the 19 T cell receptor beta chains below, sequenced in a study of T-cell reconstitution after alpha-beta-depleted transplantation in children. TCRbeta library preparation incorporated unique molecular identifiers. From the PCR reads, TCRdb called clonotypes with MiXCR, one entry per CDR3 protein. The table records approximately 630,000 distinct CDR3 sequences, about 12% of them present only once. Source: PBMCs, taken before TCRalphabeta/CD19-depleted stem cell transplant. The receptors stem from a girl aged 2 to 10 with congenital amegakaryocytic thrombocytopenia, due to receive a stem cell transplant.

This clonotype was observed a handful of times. The CDR3 DNA reads TGCGCCAGCAGCTTCGGGCAGACTAAAAACATTCAGTACTTC. This translates into CASSFGQTKNIQYF. The chain joins TRBV5-1 to TRBJ2-4; D remains unclear. Germline CDR1 and CDR2: SGHRS and YFSETQ. Trimming took off 2 bases at V and 4 bases at J, with 10 bases between the two ends. The CDR3 contains 14 residues. Full variable domain (rest looked up from reference TRBV5-1 and TRBJ2-4): KAGVTQTPRYLIKTRGQQVTLSCSPISGHRSVSWYQQTPGQGLQFLFEYFSETQRNKGNFPGRFSGRQFSNSRSEMNVSTLELGDSALYLCASSFGQTKNIQYFGAGTRLSVL.

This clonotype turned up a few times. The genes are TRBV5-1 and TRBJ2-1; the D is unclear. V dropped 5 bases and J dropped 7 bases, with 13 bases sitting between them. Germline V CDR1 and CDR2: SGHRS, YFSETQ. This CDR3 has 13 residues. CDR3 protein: CASSAFGVNEQFF. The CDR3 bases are TGCGCCAGCAGTGCTTTCGGTGTTAATGAGCAGTTCTTC.

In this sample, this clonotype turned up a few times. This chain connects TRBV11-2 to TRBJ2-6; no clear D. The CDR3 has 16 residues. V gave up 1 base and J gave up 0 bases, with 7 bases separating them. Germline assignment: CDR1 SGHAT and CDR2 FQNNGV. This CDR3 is CASSLVAFSGANVLTF. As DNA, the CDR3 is TGTGCCAGCAGCTTAGTGGCCTTCTCTGGGGCCAACGTCCTGACTTTC.

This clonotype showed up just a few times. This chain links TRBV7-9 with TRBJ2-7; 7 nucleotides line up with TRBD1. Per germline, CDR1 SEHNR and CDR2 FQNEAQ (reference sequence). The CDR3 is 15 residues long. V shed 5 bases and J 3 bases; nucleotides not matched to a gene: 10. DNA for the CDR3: TGTGCCAGCAGCAATGAGGGACAGCAATACTACGAGCAGTACTTC. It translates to CASSNEGQQYYEQYF.

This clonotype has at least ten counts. In nucleotides, the CDR3 is TGCAGTGCTAGAGGCCTACAGGGCTCCTACGAGCAGTACTTC. Its translation: CSARGLQGSYEQYF. The chain employs TRBV20-1 and TRBJ2-7; tentative D call: TRBD1 (6 bases). CDR3 size: 14 residues. V was pared by 1 base and J by 0 bases, with 10 bases between. CDR1 and CDR2 (germline): DFQATT, SNEGSKA (reference sequence).

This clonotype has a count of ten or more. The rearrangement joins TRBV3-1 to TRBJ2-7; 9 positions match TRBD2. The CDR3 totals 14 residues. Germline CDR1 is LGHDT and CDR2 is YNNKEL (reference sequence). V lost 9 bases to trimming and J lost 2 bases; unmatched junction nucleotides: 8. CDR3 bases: TGTGCCAGTCGAGAGACTAGCGGAACCTACGAGCAGTACTTC. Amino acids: CASRETSGTYEQYF.

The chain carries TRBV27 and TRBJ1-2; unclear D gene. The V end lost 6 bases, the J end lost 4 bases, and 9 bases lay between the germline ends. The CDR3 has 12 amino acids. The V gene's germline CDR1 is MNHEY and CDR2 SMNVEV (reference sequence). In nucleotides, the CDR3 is TGTGCCAGCAGGGGCAGCTCCTATGGCTACACCTTC. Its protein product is CASRGSSYGYTF.

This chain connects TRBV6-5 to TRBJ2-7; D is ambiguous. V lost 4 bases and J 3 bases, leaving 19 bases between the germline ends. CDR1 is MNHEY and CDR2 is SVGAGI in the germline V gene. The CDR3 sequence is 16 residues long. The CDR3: CASSSSLGIPNYEQYF. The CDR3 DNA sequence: TGTGCCAGCAGTTCCTCCTTGGGCATCCCCAACTACGAGCAGTACTTC.

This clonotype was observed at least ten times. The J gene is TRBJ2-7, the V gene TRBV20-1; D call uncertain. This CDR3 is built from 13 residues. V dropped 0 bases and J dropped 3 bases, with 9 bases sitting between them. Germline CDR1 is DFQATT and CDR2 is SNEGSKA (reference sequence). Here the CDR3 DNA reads TGCAGTGCTAGAGATCGTTTCGACTACGAGCAGTACTTC. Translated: CSARDRFDYEQYF.

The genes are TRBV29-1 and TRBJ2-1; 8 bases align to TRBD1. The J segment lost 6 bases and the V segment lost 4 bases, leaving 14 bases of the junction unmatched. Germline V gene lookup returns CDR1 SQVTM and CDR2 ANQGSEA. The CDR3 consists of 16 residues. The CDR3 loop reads CSVVPSGTGALNEQFF. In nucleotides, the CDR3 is TGCAGCGTTGTACCTTCCGGGACAGGAGCCCTCAATGAGCAGTTCTTC.

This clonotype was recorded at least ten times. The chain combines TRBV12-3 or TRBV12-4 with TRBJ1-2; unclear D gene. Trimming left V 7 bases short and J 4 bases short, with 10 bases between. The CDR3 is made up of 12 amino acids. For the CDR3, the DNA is TGTGCCAGCAACTCGGCTAGCTATGGCTACACCTTC. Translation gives CASNSASYGYTF.

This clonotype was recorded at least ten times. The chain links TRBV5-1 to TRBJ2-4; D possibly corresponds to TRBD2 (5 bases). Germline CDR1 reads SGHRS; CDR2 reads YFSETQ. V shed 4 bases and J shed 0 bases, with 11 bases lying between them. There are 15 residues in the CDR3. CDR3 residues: CASSPSTIAKNIQYF. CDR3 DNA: TGCGCCAGCAGCCCGTCGACTATAGCCAAAAACATTCAGTACTTC.

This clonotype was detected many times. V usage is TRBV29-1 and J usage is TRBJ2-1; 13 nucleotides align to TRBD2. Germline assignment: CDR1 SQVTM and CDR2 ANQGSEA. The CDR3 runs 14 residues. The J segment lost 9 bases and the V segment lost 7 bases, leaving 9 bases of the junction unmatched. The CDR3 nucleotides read TGCAGCGGTCGACGAGGACTAGCGGGAGCTGAGCAGTTCTTC. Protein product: CSGRRGLAGAEQFF.

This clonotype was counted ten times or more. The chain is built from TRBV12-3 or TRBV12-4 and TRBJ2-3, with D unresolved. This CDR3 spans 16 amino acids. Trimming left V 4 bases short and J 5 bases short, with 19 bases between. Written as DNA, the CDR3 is TGTGCCAGCAGTTCCTTCGATAGGGTTGTAGGAGATACGCAGTATTTT. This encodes CASSSFDRVVGDTQYF.

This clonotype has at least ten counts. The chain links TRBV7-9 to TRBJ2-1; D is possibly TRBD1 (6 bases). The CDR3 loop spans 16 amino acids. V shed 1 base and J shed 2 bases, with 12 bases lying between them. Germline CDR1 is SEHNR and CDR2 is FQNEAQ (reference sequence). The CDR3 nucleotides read TGTGCCAGCAGCTTAGGGGGGCCTGGACCCTACAATGAGCAGTTCTTC. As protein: CASSLGGPGPYNEQFF.

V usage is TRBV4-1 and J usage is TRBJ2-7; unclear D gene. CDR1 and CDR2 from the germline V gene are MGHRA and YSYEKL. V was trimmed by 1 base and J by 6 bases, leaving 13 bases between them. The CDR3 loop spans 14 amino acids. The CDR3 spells CASSQGMGLGEQYF. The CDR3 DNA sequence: TGCGCCAGCAGCCAAGGGATGGGTCTTGGCGAGCAGTACTTC.

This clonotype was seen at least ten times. The CDR3 region is CSVVEPGNTIYF. The CDR3 nucleotides read TGCAGCGTTGTTGAACCTGGAAACACCATATATTTT. V is TRBV29-1 and J is TRBJ1-3; no clear D. The CDR3 contains 12 residues. V lost 4 bases, J lost 2 bases, and 6 bases lay in between. The V gene's germline CDR1 is SQVTM and CDR2 ANQGSEA. The full variable domain, its missing parts supplied by reference TRBV29-1 and TRBJ1-3, is SAVISQKPSRDICQRGTSLTIQCQVDSQVTMMFWYRQQPGQSLTLIATANQGSEATYESGFVIDKFPISRPNLTFSTLTVSNMSPEDSSIYLCSVVEPGNTIYFGEGSWLTVV.

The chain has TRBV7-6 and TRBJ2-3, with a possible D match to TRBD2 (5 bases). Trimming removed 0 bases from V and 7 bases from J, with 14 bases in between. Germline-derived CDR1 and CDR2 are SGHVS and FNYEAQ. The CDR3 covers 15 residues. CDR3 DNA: TGTGCCAGCAGCTTAGCGGAGGACTCCTCATATACGCAGTATTTT. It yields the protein CASSLAEDSSYTQYF. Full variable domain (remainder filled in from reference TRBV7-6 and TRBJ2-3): GAGVSQSPRYKVTKRGQDVALRCDPISGHVSLYWYRQALGQGPEFLTYFNYEAQQDKSGLPNDRFSAERPEGSISTLTIQRTEQRDSAMYRCASSLAEDSSYTQYFGPGTRLTVL.

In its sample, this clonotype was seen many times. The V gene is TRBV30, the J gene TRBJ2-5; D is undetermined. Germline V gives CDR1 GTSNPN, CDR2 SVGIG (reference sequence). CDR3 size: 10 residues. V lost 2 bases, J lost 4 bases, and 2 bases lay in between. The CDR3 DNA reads TGTGCCTGGAGTTCAGAGACCCAGTACTTC. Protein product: CAWSSETQYF. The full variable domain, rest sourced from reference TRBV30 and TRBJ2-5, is SQTIHQWPATLVQPVGSPLSLECTVEGTSNPNLYWYRQAAGRGLQLLFYSVGIGQISSEVPQNLSASRPQDRQFILSSKKLLLSDSGFYLCAWSSETQYFGPGTRLLVL.